This T cell receptor beta chain comes out of a study of control samples from healthy donors and cancer patients. TCRdb's copy holds only in-frame clones and misses some; the assay was immunoSEQ multiplex PCR. The table lists 150,000 to 200,000 clones, approximately 90% of them singletons. Trimming removed 4 bases from V and 3 bases from J; junction bases left unmatched: 6. The length of the CDR3 is 16 residues. Germline CDR1 is MDHEN and CDR2 is SYDVKM. J is TRBJ2-3 and V is TRBV28; TRBD2 agrees at 11 bases. The TCR originated in a man aged 25 to 40 in good health. The sequenced sample consisted of blood. The CDR3 loop reads CASSYGGTSGTDTQYF. Here the CDR3 DNA reads TGTGCCAGCAGTTATGGGGGGACTAGCGGTACAGATACGCAGTATTTT.